The source of this T cell receptor (beta chain) is a study of Ad26.COV2.S vaccination and SARS-CoV-2 variants. Study-level information: Intramuscularly, Ad26.COV2.S was given either once or twice, 56 days apart. Whole-study results and caveats: Breadth of non-spike TCRs did not differ between vaccinees and placebo recipients.

V shed 6 bases and J shed 7 bases, with 18 bases lying between them. Germline CDR1 and CDR2: SQVTM and ANQGSEA. The CDR3 consists of 13 residues. The protocol was immunoSEQ multiplex PCR, while the TCRdb copy is restricted to in-frame clones and leaves out a portion. The sample carries roughly 500,000 clones, around nine tenths recorded once. Specified treatment: some 19 received Ad26.COV2.S at low or high dose, single or two shots; about 5 received placebo; per-sample allocation not given. Vaccine and placebo recipients were sampled on day 63 after the first injection. Comments on this clone: The antigen remains unidentified.

The chain combines TRBV29-1 with TRBJ2-5; D could derive from TRBD1 or TRBD2 (6 bases each). The sample consisted of peripheral blood, taken in a trial of Ad26.COV2.S vaccine versus placebo. The TCR sequence derives from a person between 18 and 65 years old who received the Ad26.COV2.S COVID-19 vaccine or a placebo. The CDR3 region is CSVRGGREVTQYF. The DNA of the CDR3 is TGCAGCGTCAGGGGAGGACGGGAAGTGACCCAGTACTTC.